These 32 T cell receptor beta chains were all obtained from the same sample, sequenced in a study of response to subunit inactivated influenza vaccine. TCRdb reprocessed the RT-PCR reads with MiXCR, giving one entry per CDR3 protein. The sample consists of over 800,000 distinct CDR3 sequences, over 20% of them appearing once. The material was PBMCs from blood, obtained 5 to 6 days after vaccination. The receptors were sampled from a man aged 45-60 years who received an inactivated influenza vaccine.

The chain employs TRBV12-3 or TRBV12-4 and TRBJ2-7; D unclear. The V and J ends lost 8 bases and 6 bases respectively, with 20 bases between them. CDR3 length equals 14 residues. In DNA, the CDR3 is TGTGCCAGCTGCCCCAATACGTCGCCTACCGAGCAGTACTTC. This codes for CASCPNTSPTEQYF.

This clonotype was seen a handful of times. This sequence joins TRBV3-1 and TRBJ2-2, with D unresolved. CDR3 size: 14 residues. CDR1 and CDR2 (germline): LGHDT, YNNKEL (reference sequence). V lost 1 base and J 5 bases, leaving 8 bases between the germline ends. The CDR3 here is CASSQARRTGELFF. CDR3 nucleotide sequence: TGTGCCAGCAGCCAAGCGAGACGGACCGGGGAGCTGTTTTTT. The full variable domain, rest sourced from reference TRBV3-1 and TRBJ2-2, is DTAVSQTPKYLVTQMGNDKSIKCEQNLGHDTMYWYKQDSKKFLKIMFSYNNKELIINETVPNRFSPKSPDKAHLNLHINSLELGDSAVYFCASSQARRTGELFFGEGSRLTVL.

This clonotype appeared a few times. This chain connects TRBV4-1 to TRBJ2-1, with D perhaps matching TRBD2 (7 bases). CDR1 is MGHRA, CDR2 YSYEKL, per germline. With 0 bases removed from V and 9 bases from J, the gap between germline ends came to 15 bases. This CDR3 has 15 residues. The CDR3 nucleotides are TGCGCCAGCAGCCAAGAACGGGGGGCCGTGGGTGAGCAGTTCTTC. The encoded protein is CASSQERGAVGEQFF.

Here the CDR3 reads CAISEPGLAGVGQETQYF. CDR3 sequence (DNA): TGTGCCATCAGTGAGCCGGGACTAGCGGGAGTAGGCCAAGAGACCCAGTACTTC. This chain joins TRBV10-3 and TRBJ2-5; 14 bases line up with TRBD2. This CDR3 contains 18 residues. Trimming cost V 2 bases and J 1 base; bases outside gene matches: 6. The germline V gene has CDR1 ENHRY and CDR2 SYGVKD.

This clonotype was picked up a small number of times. CDR3 residues: CASSVRTGVSGANVLTF. The CDR3 nucleotides read TGTGCCAGCAGTGTCCGGACAGGGGTCTCTGGGGCCAACGTCCTGACTTTC. The chain employs TRBV25-1 and TRBJ2-6; 9 positions agree with TRBD1. The CDR3 has 17 amino acids. Germline V CDR1 and CDR2: MGHDK, SYGVNS. With 4 bases clipped from V and 0 bases from J, the junction kept 4 bases outside the gene matches.

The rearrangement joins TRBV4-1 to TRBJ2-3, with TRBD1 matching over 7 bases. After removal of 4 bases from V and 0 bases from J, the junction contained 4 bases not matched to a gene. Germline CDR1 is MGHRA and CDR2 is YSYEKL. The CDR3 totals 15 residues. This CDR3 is CASSPWGQSTDTQYF. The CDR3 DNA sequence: TGCGCCAGCAGCCCCTGGGGACAGAGCACAGATACGCAGTATTTT.

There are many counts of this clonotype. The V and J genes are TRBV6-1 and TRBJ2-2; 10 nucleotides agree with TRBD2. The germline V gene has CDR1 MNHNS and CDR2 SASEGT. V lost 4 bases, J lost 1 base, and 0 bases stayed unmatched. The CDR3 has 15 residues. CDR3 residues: CASSGTSGNTGELFF. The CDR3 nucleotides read TGTGCCAGCAGTGGGACTAGCGGGAACACCGGGGAGCTGTTTTTT.

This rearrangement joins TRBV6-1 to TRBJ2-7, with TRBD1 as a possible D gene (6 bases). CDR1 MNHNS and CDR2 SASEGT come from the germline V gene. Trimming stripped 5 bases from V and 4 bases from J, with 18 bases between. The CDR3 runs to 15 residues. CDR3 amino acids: CASSQGSPPLYEQYF. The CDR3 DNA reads TGTGCCAGCAGTCAGGGGTCCCCCCCTCTTTACGAGCAGTACTTC.

The CDR3 DNA reads as TGTGCCAGCAGTCCCGGGGCGATGTACACTAATGAAAAACTGTTTTTT. Amino acid sequence: CASSPGAMYTNEKLFF. The chain links TRBV2 to TRBJ1-4; a weak D match, TRBD1 (5 bases). The CDR3 contains 16 residues. Trimming removed 5 bases from V and 2 bases from J, with 15 bases in between. The V gene's germline CDR1 is SNHLY and CDR2 FYNNEI.

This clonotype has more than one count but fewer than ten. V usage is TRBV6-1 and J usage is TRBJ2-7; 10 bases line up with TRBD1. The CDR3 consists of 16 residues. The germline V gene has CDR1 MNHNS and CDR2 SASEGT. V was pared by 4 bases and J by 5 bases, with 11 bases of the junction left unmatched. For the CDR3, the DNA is TGTGCCAGCAGTGTAATACCGGGACAGGGGAGGAACGAGCAGTACTTC. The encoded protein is CASSVIPGQGRNEQYF.

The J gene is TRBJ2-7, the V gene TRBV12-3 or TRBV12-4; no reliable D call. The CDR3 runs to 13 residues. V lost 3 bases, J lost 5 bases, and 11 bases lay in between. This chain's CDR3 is CASSFWVSDEQYF. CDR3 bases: TGTGCCAGCAGTTTTTGGGTGTCCGACGAGCAGTACTTC.

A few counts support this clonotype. The CDR3 sequence is CASSPKPGQGFETQYF. As DNA, the CDR3 is TGTGCCAGCAGTCCAAAACCGGGACAGGGATTTGAGACCCAGTACTTC. The gene calls are TRBV12-3 or TRBV12-4 and TRBJ2-5, with 9 bases fitting TRBD1. Unmatched junction bases numbered 12, after V lost 5 bases and J lost 5 bases. This CDR3 contains 16 residues.

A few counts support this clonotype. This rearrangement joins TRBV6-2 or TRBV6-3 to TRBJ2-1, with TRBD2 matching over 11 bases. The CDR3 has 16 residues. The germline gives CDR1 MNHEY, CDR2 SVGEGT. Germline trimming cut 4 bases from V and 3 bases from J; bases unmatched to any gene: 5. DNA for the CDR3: TGTGCCAGCAGTTCCCCCCTAGCGGGGGGCTACAATGAGCAGTTCTTC. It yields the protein CASSSPLAGGYNEQFF.

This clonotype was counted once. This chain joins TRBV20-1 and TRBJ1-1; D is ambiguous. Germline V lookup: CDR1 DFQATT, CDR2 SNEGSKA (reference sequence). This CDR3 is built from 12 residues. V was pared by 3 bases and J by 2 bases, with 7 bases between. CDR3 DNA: TGCAGTGCTAGTGCGGGTAACACTGAAGCTTTCTTT. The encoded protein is CSASAGNTEAFF.

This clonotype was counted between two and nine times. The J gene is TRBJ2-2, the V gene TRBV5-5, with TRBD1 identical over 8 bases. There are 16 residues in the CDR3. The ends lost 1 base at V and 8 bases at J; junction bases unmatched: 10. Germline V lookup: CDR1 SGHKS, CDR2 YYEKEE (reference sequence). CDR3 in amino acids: CASSLPYVQGAGELFF. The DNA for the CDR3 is TGTGCCAGCAGCTTGCCCTATGTTCAGGGGGCGGGGGAGCTGTTTTTT. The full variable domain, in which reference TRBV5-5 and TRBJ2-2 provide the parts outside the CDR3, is DAGVTQSPTHLIKTRGQQVTLRCSPISGHKSVSWYQQVLGQGPQFIFQYYEKEERGRGNFPDRFSARQFPNYSSELNVNALLLGDSALYLCASSLPYVQGAGELFFGEGSRLTVL.

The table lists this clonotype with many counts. CDR3: CASSLAILAEQYF. The CDR3 DNA follows: TGTGCCAGCAGCTTAGCGATTCTGGCGGAGCAGTACTTC. The rearrangement joins TRBV7-9 to TRBJ2-7; D remains unclear. Per the germline V gene, CDR1 is SEHNR and CDR2 is FQNEAQ (reference sequence). V lost 0 bases to trimming and J lost 7 bases, with 10 bases between them. This CDR3 is 13 amino acids long.

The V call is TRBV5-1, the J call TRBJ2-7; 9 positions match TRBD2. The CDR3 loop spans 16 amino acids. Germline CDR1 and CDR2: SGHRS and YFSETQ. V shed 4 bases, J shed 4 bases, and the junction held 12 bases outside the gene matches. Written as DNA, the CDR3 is TGCGCCAGCAGCGCCCGACCCTGGCGGGAGGGTTACGAGCAGTACTTC. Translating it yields CASSARPWREGYEQYF.

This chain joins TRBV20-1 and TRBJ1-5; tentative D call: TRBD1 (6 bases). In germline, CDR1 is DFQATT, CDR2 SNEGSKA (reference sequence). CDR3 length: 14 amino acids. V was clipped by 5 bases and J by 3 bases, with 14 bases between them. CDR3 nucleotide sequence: TGCAGTGCTGCCTCGGGGGCGGTCAATCAGCCCCAGCATTTT. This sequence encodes CSAASGAVNQPQHF.

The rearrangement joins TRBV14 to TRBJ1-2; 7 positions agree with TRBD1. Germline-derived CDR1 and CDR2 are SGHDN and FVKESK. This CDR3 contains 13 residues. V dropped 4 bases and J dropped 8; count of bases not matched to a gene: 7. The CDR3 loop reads CASSLTGIGGYTF. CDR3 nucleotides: TGTGCCAGCAGCCTGACAGGGATCGGGGGCTACACCTTC. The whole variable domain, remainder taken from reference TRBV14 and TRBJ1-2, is EAGVTQFPSHSVIEKGQTVTLRCDPISGHDNLYWYRRVMGKEIKFLLHFVKESKQDESGMPNNRFLAERTGGTYSTLKVQPAELEDSGVYFCASSLTGIGGYTFGSGTRLTVV.

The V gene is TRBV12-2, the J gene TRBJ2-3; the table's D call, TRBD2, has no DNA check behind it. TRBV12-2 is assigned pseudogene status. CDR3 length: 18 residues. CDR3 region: CASRLGGNGTLNTDTQYF. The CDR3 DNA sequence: TGTGCAAGTCGCTTAGGGGGCAACGGGACTCTTAACACAGATACGCAGTATTTT.

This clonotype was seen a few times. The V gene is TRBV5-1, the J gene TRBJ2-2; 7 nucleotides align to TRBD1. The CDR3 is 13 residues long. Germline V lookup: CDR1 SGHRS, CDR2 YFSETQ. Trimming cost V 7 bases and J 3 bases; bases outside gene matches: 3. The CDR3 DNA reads TGCGCCAGCGGAACAGGGGACACCGGGGAGCTGTTTTTT. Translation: CASGTGDTGELFF.

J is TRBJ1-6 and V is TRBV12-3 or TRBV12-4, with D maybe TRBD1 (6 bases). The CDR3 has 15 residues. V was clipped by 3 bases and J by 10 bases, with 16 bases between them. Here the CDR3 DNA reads TGTGCCAGCAGTTTCGAAGGACAGCCGGGGTCACCCCTCCACTTT. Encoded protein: CASSFEGQPGSPLHF.

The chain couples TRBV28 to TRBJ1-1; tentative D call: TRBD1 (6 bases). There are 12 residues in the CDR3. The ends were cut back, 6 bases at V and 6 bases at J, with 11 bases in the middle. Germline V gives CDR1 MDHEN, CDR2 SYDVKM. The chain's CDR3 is CASRTGGAEAFF. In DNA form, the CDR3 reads TGTGCCAGCAGGACAGGCGGGGCTGAAGCTTTCTTT.

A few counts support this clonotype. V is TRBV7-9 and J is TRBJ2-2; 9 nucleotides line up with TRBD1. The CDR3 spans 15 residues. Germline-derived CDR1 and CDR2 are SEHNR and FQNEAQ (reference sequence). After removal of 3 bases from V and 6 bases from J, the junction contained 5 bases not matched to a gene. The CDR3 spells CASSLGQGIPGELFF. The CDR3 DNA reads TGTGCCAGCAGCTTGGGACAGGGCATCCCCGGGGAGCTGTTTTTT.

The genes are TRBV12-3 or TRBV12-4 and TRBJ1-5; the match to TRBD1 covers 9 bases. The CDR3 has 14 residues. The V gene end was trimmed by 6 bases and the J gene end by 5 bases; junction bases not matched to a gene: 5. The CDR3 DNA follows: TGTGCCAGCAGATATACAGGGGGCGATCAGCCCCAGCATTTT. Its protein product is CASRYTGGDQPQHF.

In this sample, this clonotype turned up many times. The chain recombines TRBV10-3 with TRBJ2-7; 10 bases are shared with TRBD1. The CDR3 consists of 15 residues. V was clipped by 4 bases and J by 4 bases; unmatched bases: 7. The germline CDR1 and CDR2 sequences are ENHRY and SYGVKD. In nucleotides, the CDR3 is TGTGCCATCAGTGGTACCGGGACAGGGGCTTACGAGCAGTACTTC. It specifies CAISGTGTGAYEQYF.

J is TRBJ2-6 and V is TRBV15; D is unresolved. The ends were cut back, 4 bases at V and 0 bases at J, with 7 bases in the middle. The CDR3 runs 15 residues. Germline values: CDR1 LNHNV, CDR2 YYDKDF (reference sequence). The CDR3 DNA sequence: TGTGCCACCAGCAAAGAAGACTCTGGGGCCAACGTCCTGACTTTC. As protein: CATSKEDSGANVLTF.

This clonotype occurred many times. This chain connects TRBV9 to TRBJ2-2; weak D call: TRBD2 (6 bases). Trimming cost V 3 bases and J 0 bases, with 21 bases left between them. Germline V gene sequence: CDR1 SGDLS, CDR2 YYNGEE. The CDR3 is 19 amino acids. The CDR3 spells CASSASGGLLKSNTGELFF. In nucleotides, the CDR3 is TGTGCCAGCAGCGCCTCTGGGGGACTCTTGAAGTCGAACACCGGGGAGCTGTTTTTT.

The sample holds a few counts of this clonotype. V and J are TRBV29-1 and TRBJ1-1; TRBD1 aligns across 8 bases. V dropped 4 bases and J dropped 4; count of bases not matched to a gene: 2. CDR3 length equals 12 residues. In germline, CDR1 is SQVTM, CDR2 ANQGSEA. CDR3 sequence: CSVVDRGTEAFF. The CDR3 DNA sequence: TGCAGCGTTGTTGACAGGGGCACTGAAGCTTTCTTT.

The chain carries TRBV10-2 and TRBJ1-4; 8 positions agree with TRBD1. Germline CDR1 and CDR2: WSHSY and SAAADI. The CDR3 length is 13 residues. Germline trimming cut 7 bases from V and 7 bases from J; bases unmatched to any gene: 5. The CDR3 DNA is TGCGCCAGCACGCAGGGGGCTGGTGAAAAACTGTTTTTT. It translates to CASTQGAGEKLFF.

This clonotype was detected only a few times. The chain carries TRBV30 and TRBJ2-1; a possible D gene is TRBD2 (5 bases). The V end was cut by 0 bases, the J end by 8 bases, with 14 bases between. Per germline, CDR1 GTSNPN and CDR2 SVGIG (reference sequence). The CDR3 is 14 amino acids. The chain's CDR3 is CAWSVGVMGDEQFF. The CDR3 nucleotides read TGTGCCTGGAGTGTCGGGGTAATGGGCGATGAGCAGTTCTTC.

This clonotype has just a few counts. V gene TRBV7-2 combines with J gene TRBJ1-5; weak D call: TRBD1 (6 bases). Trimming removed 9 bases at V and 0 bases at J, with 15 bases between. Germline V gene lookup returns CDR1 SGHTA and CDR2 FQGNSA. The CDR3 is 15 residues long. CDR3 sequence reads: CASQQGVDSNQPQHF. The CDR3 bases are TGTGCCAGTCAACAGGGCGTAGATAGCAATCAGCCCCAGCATTTT.